These 21 T cell receptor beta chains were all obtained from the same sample, sequenced in a study of blood T cell repertoires in COVID-19. The assay was immunoSEQ multiplex PCR, and TCRdb's table has in-frame clones only and misses some. The table lists fewer than 250,000 clones, roughly nine tenths of them singletons, with 0.7% to 0.85% in the top ten. Sequenced sample: peripheral blood. These receptor sequences come from an older woman with acute or convalescent COVID-19.

The rearrangement joins TRBV2 to TRBJ2-1; 11 bases fit TRBD2. With 2 bases clipped from V and 8 bases from J, the junction kept 11 bases outside the gene matches. The CDR3 loop spans 17 amino acids. Per the germline V gene, CDR1 is SNHLY and CDR2 is FYNNEI. The CDR3 bases are TGTGCCAGCAGTGAACGTAGCGGGAGGGCCGGGACCCATGAGCAGTTCTTC. This translates into CASSERSGRAGTHEQFF.

The chain combines TRBV10-3 with TRBJ1-3; 7 nucleotides match TRBD1. Trimming removed 4 bases from V and 0 bases from J; junction bases left unmatched: 3. This CDR3 spans 15 amino acids. From germline, CDR1 is ENHRY and CDR2 SYGVKD. The CDR3 protein is CAISGGQFSGNTIYF. CDR3 coding DNA: TGTGCCATCAGTGGGGGACAGTTCTCTGGAAACACCATATATTTT.

The rearrangement links TRBV7-9 to TRBJ2-7, with TRBD1 as a possible D gene (6 bases). V lost 4 bases to trimming and J lost 7 bases, with 11 bases between them. This CDR3 region has 12 residues. Germline lookup yields CDR1 SEHNR and CDR2 FQNEAQ (reference sequence). The CDR3 protein is CASSSGVREQYF. For the CDR3, the DNA is TGTGCCAGCAGCTCAGGGGTGCGGGAGCAGTACTTC.

The rearrangement links TRBV3-1 (or the pseudogene TRBV3-2) to TRBJ1-2; D might be TRBD1 (6 bases). Germline V gene sequence: CDR1 LGHDT, CDR2 YNNKEL (reference sequence). The CDR3 has 14 amino acids. Trimming pared 3 bases from V and 8 bases from J, leaving 16 bases between. In DNA, the CDR3 is TGTGCCAGCAGCCAGCCCAGGGGACGACAGGGCTACACCTTC. Translating gives CASSQPRGRQGYTF.

V and J are TRBV2 and TRBJ2-1, with TRBD2 matching over 7 bases. This CDR3 has 13 residues. V was clipped by 8 bases and J by 5 bases; unmatched bases: 6. From germline, CDR1 is SNHLY and CDR2 FYNNEI. The CDR3 loop is CASGREMDNEQFF. For the CDR3, the DNA is TGTGCCAGCGGGCGGGAGATGGACAATGAGCAGTTCTTC.

The chain combines TRBV7-2 with TRBJ2-7, with 15 bases lining up with TRBD2. Germline assignment: CDR1 SGHTA and CDR2 FQGNSA. This CDR3 has 17 residues. Trimming took 5 bases from V and 6 from J; bases not matched to a gene: 11. As DNA, the CDR3 is TGTGCCAGCAGCGTCCGGGGACTAGCGGGGGGAGCCCCCGAGCAGTACTTC. It codes for CASSVRGLAGGAPEQYF.

V usage is TRBV5-1 and J usage is TRBJ1-1; 8 bases map to TRBD1. The ends lost 1 base at V and 2 bases at J; junction bases unmatched: 4. Germline V lookup: CDR1 SGHRS, CDR2 YFSETQ. The CDR3 is made up of 15 amino acids. The CDR3 loop is CASSLQGAKNTEAFF. In nucleotides, the CDR3 is TGCGCCAGCAGCTTGCAGGGGGCGAAAAACACTGAAGCTTTCTTT.

Note on this clone: Other DNA sequences within the sample encode an identical CDR3. V usage is TRBV11-3 and J usage is TRBJ2-7; D is possibly TRBD1 (5 bases). This CDR3 spans 12 amino acids. CDR1 and CDR2 (germline): SGHNT, YENEEA. V lost 6 bases and J lost 4, with 10 bases in between. The CDR3 region is CASRGQGYEQYF. The CDR3 nucleotides read TGTGCCAGCAGGGGGCAAGGGTACGAGCAGTACTTC.

The chain combines TRBV7-9 with TRBJ2-1, with 9 bases aligning to TRBD2. The V and J ends lost 7 bases and 5 bases, in that order; junction bases with no gene match: 12. There are 16 residues in the CDR3. CDR1 is SEHNR, CDR2 FQNEAQ, per germline (reference sequence). In DNA, the CDR3 is TGTGCCAGCAACAACCATCTAGCGGGGACCAACAATGAGCAGTTCTTC. This translates into CASNNHLAGTNNEQFF.

The chain carries TRBV7-2 and TRBJ1-6; weak D call: TRBD1 (6 bases). CDR1 is SGHTA, CDR2 FQGNSA, per germline. V was cut by 4 bases and J by 9 bases, with 13 bases left in between. The CDR3 is 14 residues long. CDR3 sequence reads: CASSWGGTRSPLHF. The CDR3 nucleotides are TGTGCCAGCAGCTGGGGGGGGACACGTTCACCCCTCCACTTT.

The CDR3 loop is CASSRGVDRFF. The CDR3 DNA follows: TGCGCCAGCAGCCGCGGGGTCGACCGGTTCTTC. The chain has TRBV5-1 and TRBJ2-1; perhaps TRBD2 as D (6 bases). Deletions cut 4 bases from V and 15 bases from J, with 14 bases between. Germline V gene lookup returns CDR1 SGHRS and CDR2 YFSETQ. The CDR3 totals 11 residues.

This sequence joins TRBV5-1 and TRBJ1-1; D not certain. V was trimmed by 7 bases and J by 0 bases, leaving 10 bases between them. The CDR3 sequence is 13 residues long. Germline CDR1 SGHRS, CDR2 YFSETQ. The CDR3 DNA is TGCGCCAGCGTTGAGGGCCTGAACACTGAAGCTTTCTTT. This translates into CASVEGLNTEAFF. Full variable domain (rest looked up from reference TRBV5-1 and TRBJ1-1): KAGVTQTPRYLIKTRGQQVTLSCSPISGHRSVSWYQQTPGQGLQFLFEYFSETQRNKGNFPGRFSGRQFSNSRSEMNVSTLELGDSALYLCASVEGLNTEAFFGQGTRLTVV.

This CDR3 is CASSRDRAFTDTQYF. CDR3 DNA sequence: TGTGCCAGCAGTAGGGACAGGGCTTTCACAGATACGCAGTATTTT. This sequence joins TRBV6-5 and TRBJ2-3; 9 positions match TRBD1. There are 15 residues in the CDR3. The ends lost 5 bases at V and 2 bases at J; junction bases unmatched: 5. The germline V gene encodes CDR1 MNHEY and CDR2 SVGAGI.

The chain couples TRBV4-1 to TRBJ2-7, with TRBD1 identical over 7 bases. This CDR3 spans 15 amino acids. Germline CDR1 MGHRA, CDR2 YSYEKL. V shed 0 bases, J shed 4 bases, and the junction held 6 bases outside the gene matches. The CDR3, as DNA: TGCGCCAGCAGCCAAGAAAGGACAGGCTCTTACGAGCAGTACTTC. As protein: CASSQERTGSYEQYF.

The chain carries TRBV6-5 and TRBJ2-3; D is perhaps TRBD1 (6 bases). Germline V gives CDR1 MNHEY, CDR2 SVGAGI. With 8 bases removed from V and 2 bases from J, the gap between germline ends came to 17 bases. This CDR3 is built from 15 residues. CDR3 protein: CASARKQGNTDTQYF. In DNA, the CDR3 is TGTGCCAGCGCAAGAAAGCAGGGGAACACAGATACGCAGTATTTT.

The chain uses TRBV12-3 or TRBV12-4 and TRBJ1-2, with 7 bases matching TRBD1. The CDR3 consists of 13 residues. The ends lost 5 bases at V and 4 bases at J; junction bases unmatched: 4. CDR3 coding DNA: TGTGCCAGCAGTGGACAGGTCTCCTATGGCTACACCTTC. It encodes CASSGQVSYGYTF.

This sequence joins TRBV11-2 and TRBJ2-5, with TRBD2 identical over 7 bases. The junction had 7 bases not matched to a gene; V was cut back by 1 base and J by 5 bases. CDR1 and CDR2 (germline): SGHAT, FQNNGV. The CDR3 totals 15 residues. CDR3 residues: CASSLVGREWETQYF. CDR3 nucleotide sequence: TGTGCCAGCAGCTTAGTTGGGAGGGAGTGGGAGACCCAGTACTTC.

The J gene is TRBJ2-2, the V gene TRBV6-2 or TRBV6-3; D not certain. CDR3 length equals 12 residues. V shed 6 bases and J shed 5 bases, with 7 bases lying between them. CDR1 is MNHEY, CDR2 SVGEGT, per germline. The CDR3 spells CASSTRTGELFF. CDR3 nucleotide sequence: TGTGCCAGCAGCACTCGTACCGGGGAGCTGTTTTTT.

The chain joins TRBV7-8 to TRBJ1-5, with 7 bases fitting TRBD1. J gave up 6 bases and V 1 base, and 12 bases lay outside the gene matches. The CDR3 runs to 17 residues. The germline CDR1 and CDR2 sequences are SGHVS and FQNEAQ. This chain's CDR3 is CASSLGRTGLDRQPQHF. The CDR3 region has the DNA TGTGCCAGCAGCTTAGGGAGGACAGGCCTTGATCGTCAGCCCCAGCATTTT.

The CDR3 is CASSYSRQGLGSPLHF. CDR3 DNA: TGTGCCAGCAGTTACTCGAGACAGGGCTTAGGGTCACCCCTCCACTTT. V and J are TRBV6-5 and TRBJ1-6; the match to TRBD1 covers 7 bases. CDR3 length: 16 amino acids. The J segment lost 10 bases and the V segment lost 0 bases, leaving 9 bases of the junction unmatched. The germline gives CDR1 MNHEY, CDR2 SVGAGI.

CDR3 in amino acids: CASSSWTAVYGYTF. As DNA, the CDR3 is TGTGCCAGCAGCTCCTGGACAGCCGTCTATGGCTACACCTTC. This rearrangement joins TRBV7-2 to TRBJ1-2, with D possibly matching TRBD1 (6 bases). Trimming pared 4 bases from V and 4 bases from J, leaving 13 bases between. CDR1 SGHTA and CDR2 FQGNSA come from the germline V gene. The CDR3 spans 14 residues.